Presented here are 15 T cell receptor beta chains from one specimen sequenced in a study of neurological immune-mediated disorders. TCRdb independently ran MiXCR on the 5' RACE reads; one entry per CDR3 protein. The sample yields 75,000 to 80,000 distinct CDR3 sequences, 4.5% to 6.5% seen once. The specimen sequenced was PBMCs. These receptors were obtained from a woman in her twenties or thirties with multiple sclerosis.

On this clonotype itself: With a much larger clone just one base away, this may be a read error. The chain carries TRBV10-3 and TRBJ1-2; D possibly corresponds to TRBD1 (5 bases). The CDR3 runs to 16 residues. Trimming pared 7 bases from V and 3 bases from J, leaving 21 bases between. CDR1 and CDR2 (germline): ENHRY, SYGVKD. The CDR3 region is CAITSYGGTWDYGYTF. The CDR3 coding sequence is TGTGCCATCACTAGCTATGGGGGGACTTGGGACTATGGCTACACCTTC.

This clonotype has only a few counts. J is TRBJ2-7 and V is TRBV20-1; tentative D call: TRBD2 (6 bases). The CDR3 extends over 12 amino acids. V was shortened by 3 bases and J by 3 bases, with 9 bases between the two germline ends. CDR1 DFQATT and CDR2 SNEGSKA come from the germline V gene (reference sequence). CDR3 in DNA: TGCAGTGCTAGTTTCGGGGGCTACGAGCAGTACTTC. Translated: CSASFGGYEQYF.

This clonotype has more than one count but fewer than ten. No DNA is shown, since the ends of the CDR3 on it are uncertain; the CDR3 is the one TCRdb lists. The V and J genes are TRBV6-1 and TRBJ2-5; the listed D gene, TRBD1, was not tested against the DNA. CDR1 is MNHNS and CDR2 is SASEGT in the germline V gene. The CDR3 has 17 residues if both end residues are counted. The CDR3 loop reads CASILGWGTLGSETQYF.

This clonotype was observed a few times. The gene calls are TRBV20-1 and TRBJ1-2, with 7 bases matching TRBD1. V trimming: 3 bases; J trimming: 6 bases; junction bases outside the gene matches: 7. The CDR3 covers 13 residues. From germline, CDR1 is DFQATT and CDR2 SNEGSKA (reference sequence). CDR3 sequence (DNA): TGCAGTGCTAGTTACTCGACAGGGCATGGCTACACCTTC. Protein: CSASYSTGHGYTF.

The table lists this clonotype with many counts. The J gene is TRBJ2-7, the V gene TRBV27; TRBD2 aligns across 11 bases. Germline V gene data show CDR1 as MNHEY and CDR2 as SMNVEV (reference sequence). Germline trimming cut 5 bases from V and 4 bases from J; bases unmatched to any gene: 4. This CDR3 is built from 14 residues. The CDR3 region is CASSLSGRAYEQYF. The CDR3 nucleotides are TGTGCCAGCAGTCTTAGCGGGAGGGCGTACGAGCAGTACTTC.

This clonotype occurred many times. This chain joins TRBV7-3 and TRBJ2-5; 8 bases line up with TRBD2. After removal of 5 bases from V and 3 bases from J, the junction contained 8 bases not matched to a gene. Germline CDR1 is SGHTA and CDR2 is FQGTGA. The CDR3 sequence is 15 residues long. CDR3 nucleotide sequence: TGTGCCAGCAGCCCTGGGACTAGGAGAGAAGAGACCCAGTACTTC. It translates to CASSPGTRREETQYF.

Ten or more counts support this clonotype. The chain carries TRBV27 and TRBJ2-3; TRBD2 matches 12 bases. The CDR3 totals 17 residues. Germline CDR1 and CDR2: MNHEY and SMNVEV (reference sequence). V gave up 5 bases and J gave up 8 bases; unmatched junction bases: 14. The CDR3 bases are TGTGCCAGCAGTCCGCCCCCCACACTAGCGGGAGGTGTTACGCAGTATTTT. Its translation: CASSPPPTLAGGVTQYF.

This clonotype was detected many times. This chain links TRBV20-1 with TRBJ2-3; perhaps TRBD2 as D (6 bases). Trimming stripped 0 bases from V and 6 bases from J, with 22 bases between. Looked up from germline, CDR1 is DFQATT and CDR2 is SNEGSKA (reference sequence). This CDR3 has 17 amino acids. This CDR3 is CSARDPRAGLEMDTQYF. The CDR3 DNA follows: TGCAGTGCTAGAGACCCACGCGCGGGACTCGAAATGGATACGCAGTATTTT.

This clonotype has at least ten counts. The chain has TRBV7-9 and TRBJ2-3; D might be TRBD1 (5 bases). The CDR3 sequence is 12 residues long. Per germline, CDR1 SEHNR and CDR2 FQNEAQ (reference sequence). Trimming pared 4 bases from V and 5 bases from J, leaving 7 bases between. This CDR3 is CASSSQGDTQYF. The CDR3 bases are TGTGCCAGCAGCTCCCAGGGAGATACGCAGTATTTT.

This clonotype was counted only a few times. The CDR3 region is CASSPRQASAVRGYTF. The CDR3 coding sequence is TGTGCCAGCAGCCCACGACAGGCTTCGGCCGTGCGGGGCTACACCTTC. V is TRBV11-2 and J is TRBJ1-2, with a tentative D call TRBD1 (6 bases). The V end lost 5 bases, the J end lost 8 bases, and 24 bases lay between the germline ends. This CDR3 has 16 amino acids. Germline V gene lookup returns CDR1 SGHAT and CDR2 FQNNGV.

This clonotype was seen ten or more times. For the CDR3, the DNA is TGCGCCAGTACTAGCGGAACCACCAGGACTAACAATGAGCAGTTCTTC. Protein product: CASTSGTTRTNNEQFF. The chain couples TRBV4-1 to TRBJ2-1; 8 bases line up with TRBD2. The V gene's germline CDR1 is MGHRA and CDR2 YSYEKL. This CDR3 is 16 amino acids long. V trimming: 9 bases; J trimming: 5 bases; junction bases outside the gene matches: 15.

This clonotype occurred many times. The chain joins TRBV5-1 to TRBJ2-5, with D possibly matching TRBD1 (6 bases). The germline V gene encodes CDR1 SGHRS and CDR2 YFSETQ. V dropped 4 bases and J dropped 1 base, with 14 bases sitting between them. This CDR3 has 15 amino acids. The DNA for the CDR3 is TGCGCCAGCAGCAAGGACAGCGCTCTCCAAGAGACCCAGTACTTC. It translates to CASSKDSALQETQYF.

This clonotype has ten or more counts. The chain couples TRBV2 to TRBJ1-4; possibly TRBD1 for D (5 bases). Trimming cost V 6 bases and J 8 bases, with 10 bases left between them. CDR1 and CDR2 from the germline V gene are SNHLY and FYNNEI. There are 12 residues in the CDR3. The CDR3 spells CASSRQLEKLFF. DNA for the CDR3: TGTGCCAGCAGCAGACAGCTAGAAAAACTGTTTTTT. The entire variable domain, with the rest obtained from reference TRBV2 and TRBJ1-4, is as follows: EPEVTQTPSHQVTQMGQEVILRCVPISNHLYFYWYRQILGQKVEFLVSFYNNEISEKSEIFDDQFSVERPDGSNFTLKIRSTKLEDSAMYFCASSRQLEKLFFGSGTQLSVL.

This clonotype was recorded at least ten times. The rearrangement uses TRBV7-9 and TRBJ2-3; D call uncertain. The CDR3 covers 15 residues. V lost 4 bases and J lost 4, with 15 bases in between. Germline assignment: CDR1 SEHNR and CDR2 FQNEAQ (reference sequence). The CDR3 reads CASSSGPAPPDTQYF. The CDR3 nucleotides read TGTGCCAGCAGCTCGGGCCCTGCGCCCCCAGATACGCAGTATTTT.

This clonotype was recorded at least ten times. This chain connects TRBV12-3 or TRBV12-4 to TRBJ1-2; D call uncertain. Between the trimmed V and J ends, which lost 3 bases and 0 bases, there was a span of 11 bases. This CDR3 contains 15 residues. The DNA of the CDR3 is TGTGCCAGCAGTTTTCAGTCCACAGCTAACTATGGCTACACCTTC. Its protein is CASSFQSTANYGYTF.